A single sample is the source of the 19 T cell receptor beta chains below, sequenced in a study of cytomegalovirus exposure and HLA in healthy donors. The PCR was carried out with 60 Vbeta primers and 13 Jbeta primers. Sequencing was performed with immunoSEQ multiplex PCR; in TCRdb, only in-frame clones are kept and a portion is missing. This repertoire shows around 110,000 clones, approximately 70% found once; its top ten account for 0.65% to 0.85%. Sequencing input: PBMCs. The receptors were gathered from a boy younger than 18 in good health and CMV-seronegative.

The chain joins TRBV14 to TRBJ2-1; 8 bases match TRBD2. CDR1 is SGHDN and CDR2 is FVKESK in the germline V gene. This CDR3 region has 17 residues. Trimming removed 0 bases from V and 6 bases from J; junction bases left unmatched: 10. The CDR3 coding sequence is TGTGCCAGCAGCCAAGATCGCCTCGGGAGGGAGGTCAATGAGCAGTTCTTC. Its translation: CASSQDRLGREVNEQFF.

This clone was recorded a few times. The rearrangement joins TRBV6-5 to TRBJ1-1; 8 bases align to TRBD1. This CDR3 is 13 amino acids long. Looked up from germline, CDR1 is MNHEY and CDR2 is SVGAGI. Trimming took 6 bases from V and 4 from J; bases not matched to a gene: 4. CDR3 region: CASRLGQGTEAFF. The CDR3 nucleotides read TGTGCCAGCAGACTCGGACAGGGCACTGAAGCTTTCTTT.

V is TRBV7-9 and J is TRBJ2-3; D uncertain. V dropped 2 bases and J dropped 4 bases, with 4 bases sitting between them. CDR1 SEHNR and CDR2 FQNEAQ come from the germline V gene (reference sequence). This CDR3 has 12 residues. In DNA, the CDR3 is TGTGCCAGCAGCTTATTCGCAGATACGCAGTATTTT. Amino acids: CASSLFADTQYF.

V gene TRBV27 combines with J gene TRBJ1-1; possible D gene TRBD1, 6 bases. V was clipped by 4 bases and J by 7 bases, with 10 bases between them. The CDR3 length is 12 residues. From germline, CDR1 is MNHEY and CDR2 SMNVEV (reference sequence). CDR3 region: CASSSGGLEAFF. DNA for the CDR3: TGTGCCAGCAGTTCTGGGGGCCTTGAAGCTTTCTTT.

The table lists this clone with a few counts. The rearrangement links TRBV21-1 to TRBJ2-1; TRBD1, as called in the table, went unchecked against the DNA. TRBV21-1 is an annotated pseudogene. This CDR3 comprises 13 residues. The CDR3 region is CASSNVLGHEQFF. The CDR3 DNA reads as TGTGCCAGCAGCAACGTATTGGGGCATGAGCAGTTCTTC.

This clone showed up just a few times. The chain employs TRBV28 and TRBJ2-3; possible D gene TRBD1, 5 bases. From germline, CDR1 is MDHEN and CDR2 SYDVKM. The CDR3 runs 17 residues. Trimming took 5 bases from V and 0 from J, leaving 18 bases between them. The CDR3 DNA is TGTGCCAGCAGTCCCCAAGGACACGGACATAGCACAGATACGCAGTATTTT. The encoded protein is CASSPQGHGHSTDTQYF.

This chain connects TRBV10-3 to TRBJ2-3; maybe TRBD2 (6 bases). The germline gives CDR1 ENHRY, CDR2 SYGVKD. The CDR3 length is 14 residues. Trimming cost V 4 bases and J 1 base, with 9 bases left between them. CDR3 DNA sequence: TGTGCCATCAGTGCGCGGGAAGGCACAGATACGCAGTATTTT. Its protein product is CAISAREGTDTQYF.

The DNA of the CDR3 is TGTGCCAGCAGCCCCTCCTCGGGGTACCAAGAGACCCAGTACTTC. This translates into CASSPSSGYQETQYF. This sequence joins TRBV14 and TRBJ2-5, with a weak D call TRBD2 (5 bases). The CDR3 spans 15 residues. V was trimmed by 4 bases and J by 0 bases, leaving 12 bases between them. Per germline, CDR1 SGHDN and CDR2 FVKESK.

This chain connects TRBV7-9 to TRBJ2-1; no firm D call. The germline CDR1 and CDR2 sequences are SEHNR and FQNEAQ (reference sequence). The CDR3 length is 13 residues. V lost 5 bases, J lost 7 bases, and 12 bases lay in between. CDR3 in amino acids: CASSIRLANEQFF. DNA of the CDR3: TGTGCCAGCAGCATCCGACTGGCAAATGAGCAGTTCTTC.

V and J are TRBV6-1 and TRBJ2-1; TRBD2 aligns across 9 bases. V was pared by 4 bases and J by 4 bases, with 5 bases of the junction left unmatched. The CDR3 is 15 residues long. CDR1 and CDR2 from the germline V gene are MNHNS and SASEGT. CDR3 sequence reads: CASSALAGSYNEQFF. CDR3 DNA sequence: TGTGCCAGCAGTGCCCTAGCGGGGAGTTACAATGAGCAGTTCTTC.

The genes are TRBV6-5 and TRBJ2-5; D gene ambiguous. CDR3 length equals 14 residues. The V gene lost 6 bases and the J gene lost 1 base, with 12 bases spanning the gap. Germline lookup yields CDR1 MNHEY and CDR2 SVGAGI. The CDR3 nucleotides are TGTGCCAGCAGAACTCCCTTCCCCCAAGAGACCCAGTACTTC. This translates into CASRTPFPQETQYF.

The chain has TRBV27 and TRBJ1-6, with 7 positions matching TRBD1. V shed 5 bases and J 0 bases; nucleotides not matched to a gene: 4. The CDR3 contains 16 residues. Germline CDR1 and CDR2: MNHEY and SMNVEV (reference sequence). The CDR3 sequence: CASSIQGNSYNSPLHF. Here the CDR3 DNA reads TGTGCCAGCAGTATACAGGGGAACTCCTATAATTCACCCCTCCACTTT.

This sequence joins TRBV2 and TRBJ2-1; 9 positions agree with TRBD2. Trimming took 1 base from V and 3 from J; bases not matched to a gene: 4. The CDR3 is 16 amino acids. Per germline, CDR1 SNHLY and CDR2 FYNNEI. The DNA for the CDR3 is TGTGCCAGCAGTGAAGTGAGACTAGCGGTCTACAATGAGCAGTTCTTC. This encodes CASSEVRLAVYNEQFF.

This clone was recorded a few times. J is TRBJ2-1 and V is TRBV15; maybe TRBD2 (6 bases). CDR3 size: 15 residues. Germline CDR1 reads LNHNV; CDR2 reads YYDKDF (reference sequence). Trimming shortened V by 0 bases and J by 4 bases, and 10 bases separated the two germline ends. For the CDR3, the DNA is TGTGCCACCAGCAGAGATCTAGCGCCTTACAATGAGCAGTTCTTC. It encodes CATSRDLAPYNEQFF.

The J gene is TRBJ1-4, the V gene TRBV18; possibly TRBD1 for D (5 bases). CDR1 is KGHSH, CDR2 LQKENI, per germline. Trimming shortened V by 4 bases and J by 4 bases, and 10 bases separated the two germline ends. This CDR3 is 14 amino acids long. The CDR3 nucleotides are TGTGCCAGCTCACAATCGACAGATAATGAAAAACTGTTTTTT. Encoded protein: CASSQSTDNEKLFF.

This clone was picked up a small number of times. The chain employs TRBV6-5 and TRBJ2-1, with D unresolved. Deletions cut 6 bases from V and 0 bases from J, with 12 bases between. Looked up from germline, CDR1 is MNHEY and CDR2 is SVGAGI. The CDR3 has 15 residues. The CDR3 loop is CASRVSKSSYNEQFF. In DNA form, the CDR3 reads TGTGCCAGCAGGGTGAGCAAAAGCTCCTACAATGAGCAGTTCTTC.

The V gene is TRBV6-5, the J gene TRBJ2-1; TRBD2 matches at 8 bases. Per the germline V gene, CDR1 is MNHEY and CDR2 is SVGAGI. There are 11 residues in the CDR3. V trimming: 9 bases; J trimming: 7 bases; junction bases outside the gene matches: 2. CDR3 sequence (DNA): TGTGCCAGTTCGGGGGGGAATGAGCAGTTCTTC. Its translation: CASSGGNEQFF.

J is TRBJ2-5 and V is TRBV29-1; 8 bases align to TRBD1. The CDR3 contains 12 residues. In germline, CDR1 is SQVTM, CDR2 ANQGSEA. The J segment lost 3 bases and the V segment lost 6 bases, leaving 3 bases of the junction unmatched. CDR3 sequence: CSVGQGKETQYF. The DNA of the CDR3 is TGCAGCGTAGGACAGGGCAAAGAGACCCAGTACTTC.

This chain links TRBV10-3 with TRBJ1-3, with no clear D. The CDR3 totals 12 residues. Germline loops: CDR1 ENHRY, CDR2 SYGVKD. Trimming stripped 8 bases from V and 0 bases from J, with 5 bases between. CDR3 in DNA: TGTGCCATCTCTTCCTCTGGAAACACCATATATTTT. This gives the protein CAISSSGNTIYF.